This T cell receptor (beta chain) emerged from a study of preoperative IRX-2 immunotherapy in early breast cancer (dated by TCRdb to the late 2010s). About this clone: What this receptor recognizes is not known. No much larger clone is present one base from it, and per-base qualities are unavailable.

Library creation used the immunoSEQ multiplex PCR assay. Drawn from immuneACCESS, this table holds only the in-frame rearrangements with V and J called that TCRdb kept. Clones are partly lost; checked studies trace under half to an unresolved V gene and leave the rest unexplained. The sample data list about 2,700 clones, and about 80% of these were observed just once. 12% of the sample rests with the top ten. From its cysteine to its phenylalanine, the CDR3 spans 15 amino acids. The sequence is cut down to CDR3 DNA, 45 bases in frame from base 1. V and J lose 1 base and 2 bases, and a span of 10 bases separates them. The germline V gene yields SGHNT for CDR1 and YENEEA for CDR2. The treatment or condition label corresponds to: preoperative locoregional IRX-2 cytokine immunotherapy. The samples were obtained from a phase Ib study that tested preoperative, locoregional IRX-2 cytokine immunotherapy designed to prime immune responses. Patients with early-stage breast cancer who were given IRX-2 before surgery served as donors.

Sequencing used tumor tissue, obtained before IRX-2 immunotherapy. The clonotype comes from a human donor with breast cancer. The rearranged segments are TRBV11-3 and TRBJ2-3; TRBD2 is a possible D gene, resting on 6 matching bases. The CDR3 reads CASSLVGGNTDTQYF. The DNA sequence is TGTGCCAGCAGCTTAGTCGGGGGAAACACAGATACGCAGTATTTT. With all but the CDR3 taken from the reference TRBV11-3 and TRBJ2-3 genes, the full variable domain is: EAGVVQSPRYKIIEKKQPVAFWCNPISGHNTLYWYLQNLGQGPELLIRYENEEAVDDSQLPKDRFSAERLKGVDSTLKIQPAELGDSAVYLCASSLVGGNTDTQYFGPGTRLTVL.